This T cell receptor (beta chain) stems from a study of CD4 T cells in relation to SARS-CoV-2 and coronaviruses. Across the study: ViraFEST: approximately 10-day antigen culture of PBMCs, then TCR beta CDR3 sequencing. Patient ages ranged from about 20 to 72, median 38.

General study results and limits: This crossreactivity analysis covered spike protein alone, no other viral proteins.

Clones were sequenced by immunoSEQ multiplex PCR, and TCRdb holds only the in-frame ones, with some missing. The sample lists around 41,000 clones, 84% occurring once. With respect to this clone: What it recognizes is unknown.

Germline loops: CDR1 SGHNT, CDR2 YYREEE (reference sequence). The V end lost 4 bases, the J end lost 3 bases, and 14 bases lay between the germline ends. The CDR3 totals 15 residues. This TCR was sampled from an adult with COVID-19. This chain joins TRBV5-4 and TRBJ1-3, with D perhaps TRBD1 (5 bases). Sequenced sample: naive CD4+ T cells from PBMCs, cultured in vitro. This sample's subset: naive CD4+ T cells isolated by negative enrichment. The CDR3 reads CASSPGDPYGNTIYF. In nucleotides, the CDR3 is TGTGCCAGCAGCCCTGGGGACCCTTATGGAAACACCATATATTTT.